Listed here are 27 T cell receptor beta chains from one sample, sequenced in a study of shared clonotypes between healthy human individuals. Repertoires were generated with immunoSEQ multiplex PCR, while TCRdb's copy carries only in-frame clones and drops some. The table has hundreds of thousands of clones, around 92% seen once. Naive CD8 cells lacked CD45RO and underwent positive selection for CCR7, leaving out terminally differentiated effector memory CD45RA+ cells. Sequenced sample: naive CD8+ T cells sorted from blood. The receptors were sampled from a man aged 30 to 45 in good health.

About this clone itself: The sample holds other DNA sequences that translate to the same CDR3. The CDR3 DNA sequence: TGTGCCAGCAGCTTAGGGGGAGGTGAGCAGTTCTTC. Translation: CASSLGGGEQFF. The chain recombines TRBV7-9 with TRBJ2-1, with D maybe TRBD2 (6 bases). The CDR3 extends over 12 amino acids. Trimming left V 1 base short and J 9 bases short, with 7 bases between. Looked up from germline, CDR1 is SEHNR and CDR2 is FQNEAQ (reference sequence).

The chain combines TRBV6-5 with TRBJ1-2; 7 bases map to TRBD1. CDR3 length: 15 amino acids. CDR1 MNHEY and CDR2 SVGAGI come from the germline V gene. The junction had 4 bases not matched to a gene; V was cut back by 2 bases and J by 1 base. CDR3 DNA: TGTGCCAGCAGTTACGGGGACAGACTTAACTATGGCTACACCTTC. This sequence encodes CASSYGDRLNYGYTF.

This clone has more than one count but fewer than ten. This chain uses TRBV28 with TRBJ1-5; D not certain. CDR3 length: 14 residues. The V and J ends lost 3 bases and 4 bases respectively, with 10 bases between them. Per the germline V gene, CDR1 is MDHEN and CDR2 is SYDVKM. The CDR3 is CASSFDYGNQPQHF. The CDR3 DNA follows: TGTGCCAGCAGTTTTGATTACGGGAATCAGCCCCAGCATTTT. The full variable domain, completed using reference TRBV28 and TRBJ1-5, is DVKVTQSSRYLVKRTGEKVFLECVQDMDHENMFWYRQDPGLGLRLIYFSYDVKMKEKGDIPEGYSVSREKKERFSLILESASTNQTSMYLCASSFDYGNQPQHFGDGTRLSIL.

In the case of this clone: The same CDR3 can be traced to other DNA sequences in this sample. The chain uses TRBV27 and TRBJ1-5; D unclear. The CDR3 runs 14 residues. With 3 bases removed from V and 1 base from J, the gap between germline ends came to 7 bases. Germline CDR1 is MNHEY and CDR2 is SMNVEV (reference sequence). The CDR3 DNA reads as TGTGCCAGCAGTTTCTTAGGGAGCAATCAGCCCCAGCATTTT. Its protein is CASSFLGSNQPQHF.

The chain recombines TRBV27 with TRBJ2-3; D is perhaps TRBD1 or TRBD2 (6 bases each). The CDR3 runs 14 residues. Germline V gene sequence: CDR1 MNHEY, CDR2 SMNVEV (reference sequence). V lost 6 bases to trimming and J lost 6 bases, with 16 bases between them. The CDR3 sequence is CASRTGWRVDTQYF. CDR3 DNA: TGTGCCAGCAGAACAGGGTGGAGGGTGGATACGCAGTATTTT.

This clone has a single count. V usage is TRBV18 and J usage is TRBJ2-5; D gene ambiguous. CDR1 KGHSH and CDR2 LQKENI come from the germline V gene. Deletions cut 3 bases from V and 4 bases from J, with 12 bases between. CDR3 length: 14 amino acids. For the CDR3, the DNA is TGTGCCAGCTCACCTTCTCCCCTATCAGAGACCCAGTACTTC. This sequence encodes CASSPSPLSETQYF.

The rearrangement uses TRBV7-9 and TRBJ2-7, with D possibly being TRBD2 (6 bases). The CDR3 runs to 13 residues. The V end was cut by 5 bases, the J end by 5 bases, with 13 bases between. Per germline, CDR1 SEHNR and CDR2 FQNEAQ (reference sequence). The CDR3 DNA sequence: TGTGCCAGCAGCCATCCAGGGAGGAACGAGCAGTACTTC. It codes for CASSHPGRNEQYF.

In its sample, this clone was seen once. This rearrangement joins TRBV2 to TRBJ1-3; D call uncertain. Per germline, CDR1 SNHLY and CDR2 FYNNEI. V dropped 1 base and J dropped 0 bases, with 13 bases sitting between them. The CDR3 has 17 amino acids. The CDR3 DNA follows: TGTGCCAGCAGTGAAGTTCACCCTCGGCTCTCTGGAAACACCATATATTTT. This sequence encodes CASSEVHPRLSGNTIYF.

CDR3 residues: CASSLAGTDNQPQHF. The CDR3 coding sequence is TGTGCCAGCAGCTTAGCTGGGACAGACAATCAGCCCCAGCATTTT. J is TRBJ1-5 and V is TRBV7-9; 7 bases agree with TRBD1. V dropped 0 bases and J dropped 3; count of bases not matched to a gene: 2. The length of the CDR3 is 15 residues. Germline V gene lookup returns CDR1 SEHNR and CDR2 FQNEAQ (reference sequence).

This clone was counted once. The CDR3 coding sequence is TGTGCCAGCAGCTTCTACAGGACGGGCAATGAGCAGTTCTTC. This gives the protein CASSFYRTGNEQFF. V usage is TRBV11-2 and J usage is TRBJ2-1, with D possibly matching TRBD1 (5 bases). V was pared by 3 bases and J by 6 bases, with 12 bases between. CDR1 is SGHAT, CDR2 FQNNGV, per germline. The CDR3 extends over 14 amino acids.

V and J are TRBV10-1 and TRBJ2-1; 7 bases are shared with TRBD2. This CDR3 has 19 residues. J lost 5 bases, V lost 3 bases, and 19 bases had no gene match. Germline V gene sequence: CDR1 WNHNN, CDR2 SYGVQD (reference sequence). The CDR3 coding sequence is TGCGCCAGCAGTGACCCCGACCTAAGGGAGGGCCGACCAAACAATGAGCAGTTCTTC. Translation gives CASSDPDLREGRPNNEQFF.

The chain combines TRBV9 with TRBJ2-1; 8 positions match TRBD2. The V gene end was trimmed by 4 bases and the J gene end by 6 bases; junction bases not matched to a gene: 0. Germline V gene data show CDR1 as SGDLS and CDR2 as YYNGEE. CDR3 size: 12 residues. In DNA form, the CDR3 reads TGTGCCAGCAGCACTAGCGGCAATGAGCAGTTCTTC. This encodes CASSTSGNEQFF.

Only one count was recorded for this clone. The genes are TRBV15 and TRBJ2-6; D remains ambiguous. This CDR3 is 17 amino acids long. From germline, CDR1 is LNHNV and CDR2 YYDKDF (reference sequence). V shed 3 bases and J shed 1 base, with 13 bases lying between them. This chain's CDR3 is CATSSAGPSSGANVLTF. The CDR3 DNA reads as TGTGCCACCAGCAGTGCAGGACCCTCTTCTGGGGCCAACGTCCTGACTTTC.

Points on this clone: The identical CDR3 is also encoded by other nucleotide sequences in the sample. The chain uses TRBV27 and TRBJ2-3; D not certain. The V end lost 5 bases, the J end lost 2 bases, and 5 bases lay between the germline ends. Germline CDR1 MNHEY, CDR2 SMNVEV (reference sequence). CDR3 length: 12 residues. The CDR3 DNA sequence: TGTGCCAGCAGTCCTCCCACAGATACGCAGTATTTT. Encoded protein: CASSPPTDTQYF.

The chain links TRBV14 to TRBJ1-1; D possibly corresponds to TRBD1 (5 bases). Between the trimmed V and J ends, which lost 1 base and 5 bases, there was a span of 11 bases. This CDR3 contains 14 residues. Per germline, CDR1 SGHDN and CDR2 FVKESK. CDR3 nucleotides: TGTGCCAGCAGCCAAGCTCCTTGGGGGACTGAAGCTTTCTTT. Translating it yields CASSQAPWGTEAFF.

The V call is TRBV6-6, the J call TRBJ1-4; maybe TRBD1 (5 bases). Germline-derived CDR1 and CDR2 are MNHNY and SVGAGI (reference sequence). This CDR3 comprises 15 residues. V shed 4 bases and J shed 6 bases, with 15 bases lying between them. The CDR3 reads CASSFPGAQDEKLFF. The CDR3, as DNA: TGTGCCAGCAGTTTCCCCGGGGCTCAGGATGAAAAACTGTTTTTT.

The chain carries TRBV7-9 and TRBJ2-3, with 8 bases matching TRBD1. Germline V CDR1 and CDR2: SEHNR, FQNEAQ (reference sequence). V shed 5 bases, J shed 5 bases, and the junction held 6 bases outside the gene matches. The CDR3 spans 14 residues. The CDR3 region is CASSPWTGQDTQYF. The CDR3 DNA is TGTGCCAGCAGCCCATGGACAGGGCAAGATACGCAGTATTTT.

This clone was seen once. The V and J genes are TRBV19 and TRBJ2-1; 10 bases align to TRBD1. The V gene end was trimmed by 8 bases and the J gene end by 10 bases; junction bases not matched to a gene: 11. The CDR3 extends over 14 amino acids. Germline V lookup: CDR1 LNHDA, CDR2 SQIVND (reference sequence). The CDR3 is CASEPGQGYSEQFF. The CDR3 nucleotides read TGTGCCAGTGAGCCGGGACAGGGGTATTCGGAGCAGTTCTTC.

V gene TRBV11-2 combines with J gene TRBJ2-7, with 10 bases that match TRBD2. Germline V gene data show CDR1 as SGHAT and CDR2 as FQNNGV. The CDR3 has 14 amino acids. Germline trimming cut 1 base from V and 5 bases from J; bases unmatched to any gene: 2. The CDR3 nucleotides read TGTGCCAGCAGCTTAGGAAGCGGGAGGGACGAGCAGTACTTC. This encodes CASSLGSGRDEQYF.

V gene TRBV29-1 combines with J gene TRBJ2-3; no reliable D call. This CDR3 has 15 amino acids. Germline CDR1 SQVTM, CDR2 ANQGSEA. V shed 3 bases and J shed 0 bases, with 13 bases lying between them. The chain's CDR3 is CSVEWPSLSTDTQYF. The CDR3 DNA is TGCAGCGTTGAGTGGCCGTCCCTTAGCACAGATACGCAGTATTTT.

The chain carries TRBV7-8 and TRBJ2-6; the match to TRBD1 covers 11 bases. V lost 5 bases and J lost 4; bases outside the gene matches: 7. CDR1 is SGHVS and CDR2 is FQNEAQ in the germline V gene. The CDR3 is made up of 17 amino acids. The CDR3 DNA reads as TGTGCCAGCAGCCCGCGGGACAGGGGGTCAGGGGCCAACGTCCTGACTTTC. Its translation is CASSPRDRGSGANVLTF.

For this clone: Other nucleotide sequences from this sample produce the same CDR3. The chain carries TRBV7-9 and TRBJ2-3; D unresolved. CDR1 is SEHNR and CDR2 is FQNEAQ in the germline V gene (reference sequence). Trimming shortened V by 0 bases and J by 4 bases, and 5 bases separated the two germline ends. The CDR3 runs 13 residues. The CDR3 loop is CASSLATADTQYF. The CDR3 DNA is TGTGCCAGCAGCTTAGCGACTGCAGATACGCAGTATTTT.

In regard to this clone: Distinct nucleotide sequences in the sample also encode this CDR3. The chain has TRBV7-9 and TRBJ2-7; 9 nucleotides align to TRBD1. With V trimmed by 1 base and J by 2 bases, 3 bases remained unmatched. This CDR3 contains 15 residues. In germline, CDR1 is SEHNR, CDR2 FQNEAQ (reference sequence). The CDR3 protein is CASSLEGQGPYEQYF. The CDR3 DNA is TGTGCCAGCAGCTTAGAGGGACAGGGCCCCTACGAGCAGTACTTC.

This clone was picked up one time. The V gene is TRBV7-9, the J gene TRBJ2-7, with D possibly TRBD1 on 5 matching bases. CDR3 length: 12 amino acids. V was trimmed by 0 bases and J by 11 bases, leaving 11 bases between them. Germline V gene sequence: CDR1 SEHNR, CDR2 FQNEAQ (reference sequence). The CDR3 bases are TGTGCCAGCAGCTTAGCCCAGGGAACGAAGTACTTC. Translation gives CASSLAQGTKYF.

The V gene is TRBV4-1, the J gene TRBJ2-3; TRBD2 matches 11 bases. There are 16 residues in the CDR3. Germline V CDR1 and CDR2: MGHRA, YSYEKL. V was clipped by 1 base and J by 1 base; unmatched bases: 1. In DNA form, the CDR3 reads TGCGCCAGCAGCCAAGCACTAGCGGGGGGCACAGATACGCAGTATTTT. It is translated as CASSQALAGGTDTQYF.

The chain is built from TRBV28 and TRBJ2-1, with 9 bases matching TRBD2. Germline V lookup: CDR1 MDHEN, CDR2 SYDVKM. Germline trimming cut 3 bases from V and 9 bases from J; bases unmatched to any gene: 18. This CDR3 spans 18 amino acids. The CDR3 loop reads CASSLSRWNSGRGGEQFF. CDR3 coding DNA: TGTGCCAGCAGTTTGTCACGTTGGAATAGCGGGAGAGGTGGTGAGCAGTTCTTC.

This chain connects TRBV14 to TRBJ2-7; the match to TRBD2 covers 8 bases. This CDR3 is 15 amino acids long. V was clipped by 0 bases and J by 2 bases; unmatched bases: 3. Germline CDR1 reads SGHDN; CDR2 reads FVKESK. CDR3 bases: TGTGCCAGCAGCCAAGAGGTACTAGCGGCCTACGAGCAGTACTTC. It translates to CASSQEVLAAYEQYF.